This paragraph reports one T cell receptor (beta chain). The record originates from a study of control samples from healthy donors and cancer patients. Sequencing used immunoSEQ multiplex PCR; TCRdb keeps in-frame clones, though not all of them. The sample records 150,000 or so clones, approximately 96% being singletons. Germline assignment: CDR1 MNHNS and CDR2 SASEGT. CDR3 length: 13 amino acids. V was trimmed by 3 bases and J by 5 bases, leaving 10 bases between them. Specimen: blood. The chain is built from TRBV6-1 and TRBJ1-1; perhaps TRBD1 as D (5 bases). The sequence was collected from a woman aged 40 to 50 in good health. DNA for the CDR3: TGTGCCAGCAGTGATCGGGGGGGTACTGAAGCTTTCTTT. Translated, it gives CASSDRGGTEAFF.